The 2 T cell receptor beta chains reported below all come from one sample, sequenced in a study of T cell clonality in common variable immunodeficiency. This table comes from immunoSEQ multiplex PCR, and its TCRdb copy is limited to in-frame clones, with some not included. The sample contains about 42,000 clones, none occurring once; over 1.1% lies in the top ten. Sequencing used peripheral blood mononuclear cells. These receptors were taken from a person aged 18 to 70 in good health.

This clone has at least ten counts. The read terminates 3 residues before the CDR3 end, so the remaining end is supplied by the germline J gene. The gene calls are TRBV7-2 and TRBJ1-3; possibly TRBD1 for D (5 bases). The CDR3 totals 15 residues. V lost 5 bases, J lost 0 bases, and 11 bases lay in between. CDR1 and CDR2 from the germline V gene are SGHTA and FQGNSA. The CDR3 sequence: CASSRGADSGNTIYF. The sequenced CDR3 bases are TGTGCCAGCAGCCGCGGGGCCGACTCTGGAAACACC. Full variable domain (remainder filled in from reference TRBV7-2 and TRBJ1-3): GAGVSQSPSNKVTEKGKDVELRCDPISGHTALYWYRQSLGQGLEFLIYFQGNSAPDKSGLPSDRFSAERTGGSVSTLTIQRTQQEDSAVYLCASSRGADSGNTIYFGEGSWLTVV.

This clone showed up many times. The read falls 3 residues short of the CDR3 end, and the missing part is taken from the germline J gene. The gene calls are TRBV5-1 and TRBJ2-1; 14 bases are a match to TRBD2. J lost 6 bases, V lost 1 base, and 15 bases had no gene match. Germline CDR1 SGHRS, CDR2 YFSETQ. The CDR3 is 20 amino acids. The CDR3 sequence is CASSLRGPGLAGVVGNEQFF. The part of the CDR3 DNA that was read is TGCGCCAGCAGCTTGAGGGGACCGGGACTAGCGGGAGTCGTGGGCAATGAG.